One sample yielded the 29 T cell receptor beta chains listed below, sequenced in a study of T cells in Graves' hyperthyroidism and ophthalmopathy (dated by TCRdb to between 2017 and 2020). Library preparation was by multiplex PCR. The sequencer listed for this sample is Illumina HiSeq 2000. The TCR beta CDR3 regions were amplified from the RNA transcripts. For the first round of RT-PCR on the TCR CDR3, the HTBI primer set was used together with the Qiagen OneStep RT-PCR kit. TCRdb's own reprocessing of the public reads used fastp at Q25 and MiXCR and kept productive beta chains. Each entry is one CDR3 protein sequence, shown with its most common DNA and genes. This sample holds around 300,000 distinct CDR3 sequences; approximately 18% were observed only once. Roughly 39% of the sample goes to the ten largest clones. The sequenced material came from blood. The receptor source for this set is a man aged 45-65 years with Graves' ophthalmopathy.

This clonotype was counted ten times or more. The chain employs TRBV12-3 or TRBV12-4 and TRBJ2-1; possibly TRBD1 for D (5 bases). The CDR3 sequence is 14 residues long. V lost 5 bases, J lost 7 bases, and 15 bases lay in between. Here the CDR3 reads CASSGSINRNEQFF. In nucleotides, the CDR3 is TGTGCCAGCAGTGGTAGTATTAACAGGAATGAGCAGTTCTTC.

This clonotype has ten or more counts. The chain carries TRBV20-1 and TRBJ2-7, with TRBD2 matching over 7 bases. This CDR3 region has 14 residues. Trimming took 5 bases from V and 4 from J; bases not matched to a gene: 11. Germline CDR1 reads DFQATT; CDR2 reads SNEGSKA (reference sequence). CDR3 in DNA: TGCAGTGCTGGCCCGCCGGGACTATCATACGAGCAGTACTTC. Residues: CSAGPPGLSYEQYF.

This clonotype was found many times. The V and J genes are TRBV10-3 and TRBJ2-5, with 8 bases fitting TRBD2. CDR3 length: 14 residues. CDR1 ENHRY and CDR2 SYGVKD come from the germline V gene. The junction had 6 bases not matched to a gene; V was cut back by 4 bases and J by 5 bases. DNA for the CDR3: TGTGCCATCAGTGGGACTAGCATTCGGGAGACCCAGTACTTC. As protein: CAISGTSIRETQYF.

This clonotype was counted a few times. The chain recombines TRBV20-1 with TRBJ2-7; D gene ambiguous. The CDR3 contains 12 residues. The germline V gene has CDR1 DFQATT and CDR2 SNEGSKA (reference sequence). Trimming took 7 bases from V and 1 from J, leaving 11 bases between them. DNA of the CDR3: TGCAGTGTTGAGGTTGGATCCTACGAGCAGTACTTC. This encodes CSVEVGSYEQYF.

Ten or more counts support this clonotype. The chain couples TRBV7-9 to TRBJ1-1, with a tentative D call TRBD1 (5 bases). V was cut by 1 base and J by 0 bases, with 6 bases left in between. This CDR3 comprises 14 residues. Germline V gene sequence: CDR1 SEHNR, CDR2 FQNEAQ (reference sequence). CDR3 amino acids: CASSLEGLNTEAFF. CDR3 sequence (DNA): TGTGCCAGCAGCTTAGAGGGGCTGAACACTGAAGCTTTCTTT.

The chain combines TRBV7-9 with TRBJ2-5, with 8 bases fitting TRBD1. CDR1 and CDR2 (germline): SEHNR, FQNEAQ (reference sequence). This CDR3 comprises 16 residues. After removal of 6 bases from V and 5 bases from J, the junction contained 14 bases not matched to a gene. CDR3 nucleotides: TGTGCCAGCAGGAGCGGACAGGGTACAATCCTGGAGACCCAGTACTTC. Translated: CASRSGQGTILETQYF.

About this clonotype itself: At one end, the junction sequence differs from germline, possibly due to a read error. This chain uses TRBV13 with TRBJ2-3, with D perhaps matching TRBD2 (6 bases). CDR1 and CDR2 from the germline V gene are PRHDT and FYEKMQ (reference sequence). The CDR3 loop spans 16 amino acids. CDR3 in DNA: TGTGCCAGCGGCTTAGGCGCGGGGACGGGCACAGATACGCAGTATTTT. This sequence encodes CASGLGAGTGTDTQYF. The variable domain in full, completed from reference TRBV13 and TRBJ2-3, reads AAGVIQSPRHLIKEKRETATLKCYPIPRHDTVYWYQQGPGQDPQFLISFYEKMQSDKGSIPDRFSAQQFSDYHSELNMSSLELGDSALYFCASGLGAGTGTDTQYFGPGTRLTVL.

This clonotype was picked up many times. The chain is built from TRBV6-5 and TRBJ1-1; no clear D. Germline lookup yields CDR1 MNHEY and CDR2 SVGAGI. V gave up 0 bases and J gave up 1 base, with 9 bases separating them. This CDR3 has 15 amino acids. The CDR3 region is CASSYSSRPNTEAFF. CDR3 bases: TGTGCCAGCAGTTACTCGAGTCGACCGAACACTGAAGCTTTCTTT.

The chain uses TRBV28 and TRBJ2-1; 9 bases line up with TRBD2. V was pared by 5 bases and J by 10 bases, with 6 bases of the junction left unmatched. The CDR3 contains 13 residues. The germline gives CDR1 MDHEN, CDR2 SYDVKM. CDR3 bases: TGTGCCAGCAGTAGGACTAGCGTGGGGGAGCAGTTCTTC. This encodes CASSRTSVGEQFF.

In its sample, this clonotype was seen many times. The rearrangement joins TRBV9 to TRBJ2-1; D possibly uses TRBD1 or TRBD2 (5 bases each). Germline loops: CDR1 SGDLS, CDR2 YYNGEE. The CDR3 totals 15 residues. Trimming stripped 4 bases from V and 7 bases from J, with 18 bases between. The CDR3 sequence is CASSLGTLGENEQFF. The CDR3 DNA reads TGTGCCAGCAGCTTGGGGACGCTAGGGGAGAATGAGCAGTTCTTC.

This clonotype has only one observation. The gene calls are TRBV19 and TRBJ2-3, with D perhaps matching TRBD1 or TRBD2 (5 bases each). Deletions cut 5 bases from V and 5 bases from J, with 17 bases between. This CDR3 region has 15 residues. The germline gives CDR1 LNHDA, CDR2 SQIVND (reference sequence). The CDR3 loop is CASSPSGAILDTQYF. CDR3 DNA: TGTGCCAGTAGTCCCTCCGGGGCAATCCTAGATACGCAGTATTTT. The full variable domain, in which reference TRBV19 and TRBJ2-3 provide the parts outside the CDR3, is DGGITQSPKYLFRKEGQNVTLSCEQNLNHDAMYWYRQDPGQGLRLIYYSQIVNDFQKGDIAEGYSVSREKKESFPLTVTSAQKNPTAFYLCASSPSGAILDTQYFGPGTRLTVL.

The chain's CDR3 is CASSLGYNQPQHF. Written as DNA, the CDR3 is TGTGCCAGCAGCTTAGGGTACAATCAGCCCCAGCATTTT. The chain combines TRBV7-2 with TRBJ1-5, with D unresolved. CDR1 SGHTA and CDR2 FQGNSA come from the germline V gene. V was trimmed by 1 base and J by 3 bases, leaving 4 bases between them. This CDR3 comprises 13 residues.

This clonotype was seen a few times. One end of the junction does not line up with germline, which may come from a read error. The genes are TRBV10-3 and TRBJ2-7, with TRBD1 matching over 9 bases. The CDR3 consists of 14 residues. Germline V gene data show CDR1 as ENHRY and CDR2 as SYGVKD. The CDR3 sequence: CATSRQGENYEQYF. CDR3 nucleotides: TGTGCCACCAGTAGACAGGGGGAAAACTACGAGCAGTACTTC.

In this sample, this clonotype turned up a few times. This chain links TRBV6-1 with TRBJ1-1; the D is unclear. This CDR3 region has 12 residues. CDR1 is MNHNS and CDR2 is SASEGT in the germline V gene. V lost 7 bases, J lost 5 bases, and 11 bases lay in between. The DNA for the CDR3 is TGTGCCAGCACCAGAAGGGCGACTGAAGCTTTCTTT. Translated: CASTRRATEAFF.

V gene TRBV3-1 combines with J gene TRBJ1-2; 7 bases map to TRBD1. Germline loops: CDR1 LGHDT, CDR2 YNNKEL (reference sequence). The length of the CDR3 is 14 residues. V gave up 3 bases and J gave up 8 bases; unmatched junction bases: 9. CDR3 protein: CASSQGTGASGYTF. DNA of the CDR3: TGTGCCAGCAGCCAGGGCACAGGGGCTAGCGGCTACACCTTC.

This clonotype has just one count. The chain has TRBV19 and TRBJ1-5, with 9 bases identical to TRBD1. The CDR3 length is 14 residues. Germline V gene data show CDR1 as LNHDA and CDR2 as SQIVND (reference sequence). The J segment lost 6 bases and the V segment lost 5 bases, leaving 5 bases of the junction unmatched. Here the CDR3 DNA reads TGTGCCAGTAGTGGGGACAGGGTGGGTCAGCCCCAGCATTTT. This gives the protein CASSGDRVGQPQHF.

This clonotype occurred many times. The V and J genes are TRBV3-1 and TRBJ2-2; 7 nucleotides match TRBD1. V gave up 4 bases and J gave up 3 bases; unmatched junction bases: 5. This CDR3 region has 15 residues. Germline CDR1 and CDR2: LGHDT and YNNKEL (reference sequence). As DNA, the CDR3 is TGTGCCAGCAGCCTACGACAGGGCCACACCGGGGAGCTGTTTTTT. Translating gives CASSLRQGHTGELFF.

This clonotype was counted at least ten times. This rearrangement joins TRBV20-1 to TRBJ2-2; a possible D gene is TRBD1 (6 bases). Germline-derived CDR1 and CDR2 are DFQATT and SNEGSKA (reference sequence). The CDR3 sequence is 12 residues long. Trimming took off 6 bases at V and 5 bases at J, with 10 bases between the two ends. The CDR3 bases are TGCAGTGCCACCGGACAGACCGGGGAGCTGTTTTTT. Its translation is CSATGQTGELFF.

This clonotype was seen repeatedly, ten times or more. The rearrangement links TRBV7-9 to TRBJ2-1, with a weak D call TRBD2 (6 bases). Between the trimmed V and J ends, which lost 4 bases and 4 bases, there was a span of 20 bases. In germline, CDR1 is SEHNR, CDR2 FQNEAQ (reference sequence). CDR3 length: 17 amino acids. Here the CDR3 DNA reads TGTGCCAGCAGCTCTTACCGTATAGCGGAATCTTACAATGAGCAGTTCTTC. Its protein product is CASSSYRIAESYNEQFF. Together with reference TRBV7-9 and TRBJ2-1, the CDR3 gives the full variable domain: DTGVSQNPRHKITKRGQNVTFRCDPISEHNRLYWYRQTLGQGPEFLTYFQNEAQLEKSRLLSDRFSAERPKGSFSTLEIQRTEQGDSAMYLCASSSYRIAESYNEQFFGPGTRLTVL.

V gene TRBV27 combines with J gene TRBJ2-3; 8 nucleotides align to TRBD2. The length of the CDR3 is 13 residues. Germline CDR1 reads MNHEY; CDR2 reads SMNVEV (reference sequence). The trim removed 10 bases at V and 2 bases at J, leaving 5 bases unmatched. CDR3 nucleotide sequence: TGTGCCATCTATAGCGGGGACACAGATACGCAGTATTTT. It specifies CAIYSGDTDTQYF.

Ten or more counts support this clonotype. The CDR3 sequence is CAKRDRVNEKLFF. Written as DNA, the CDR3 is TGTGCCAAGAGGGACAGGGTAAATGAAAAACTGTTTTTT. The chain joins TRBV6-1 to TRBJ1-4, with 9 bases aligning to TRBD1. CDR3 size: 13 residues. The V gene's germline CDR1 is MNHNS and CDR2 SASEGT. V shed 10 bases and J 5 bases; nucleotides not matched to a gene: 5.

This clonotype was recorded a few times. The chain has TRBV10-3 and TRBJ2-1, with 7 bases aligning to TRBD2. V lost 7 bases to trimming and J lost 1 base; unmatched junction nucleotides: 22. Germline lookup yields CDR1 ENHRY and CDR2 SYGVKD. The CDR3 has 20 amino acids. DNA of the CDR3: TGTGCCATCACAAGTTCGAGCGGGGCCCAGCTTGAAAGGTCCTACAATGAGCAGTTCTTC. Amino acid sequence: CAITSSSGAQLERSYNEQFF.

This clonotype was recorded many times. The chain recombines TRBV5-1 with TRBJ2-1; a weak D match, TRBD1 (5 bases). The CDR3 is 16 amino acids. With 0 bases removed from V and 5 bases from J, the gap between germline ends came to 15 bases. Germline-derived CDR1 and CDR2 are SGHRS and YFSETQ. The CDR3 loop reads CASSLGGTTTNNEQFF. The CDR3 coding sequence is TGCGCCAGCAGCTTGGGGGGCACTACCACAAACAATGAGCAGTTCTTC.

This clonotype turned up a few times. The chain joins TRBV28 to TRBJ1-3; no reliable D call. Trimming took off 5 bases at V and 5 bases at J, with 7 bases between the two ends. Germline lookup yields CDR1 MDHEN and CDR2 SYDVKM. The CDR3 consists of 12 residues. The CDR3 reads CASSPTRNTIYF. CDR3 DNA sequence: TGTGCCAGCAGTCCTACCCGAAACACCATATATTTT.

This clonotype came up a few times. The DNA of the CDR3 is TGTGCCAGCAGCGCACAAGCGGGAGGGGTCAATGAGCAGTTCTTC. Translation gives CASSAQAGGVNEQFF. The chain is built from TRBV11-3 and TRBJ2-1; 10 nucleotides align to TRBD2. V trimming: 5 bases; J trimming: 6 bases; junction bases outside the gene matches: 7. Germline V CDR1 and CDR2: SGHNT, YENEEA. The CDR3 contains 15 residues.

This clonotype was recorded at least ten times. This chain joins TRBV20-1 and TRBJ1-1; 8 nucleotides agree with TRBD1. The length of the CDR3 is 16 residues. Germline V gene lookup returns CDR1 DFQATT and CDR2 SNEGSKA (reference sequence). Germline trimming cut 1 base from V and 3 bases from J; bases unmatched to any gene: 10. The CDR3 DNA reads TGCAGTGCTAGAGGTGGCAGGGGGCGACGGGACACTGAAGCTTTCTTT. Translating it yields CSARGGRGRRDTEAFF.

Worth noting for this clonotype: A much larger clone differs from this one at a single base, so this may be a read error. V usage is TRBV20-1 and J usage is TRBJ2-7; D remains ambiguous. The CDR3 consists of 14 residues. Germline-derived CDR1 and CDR2 are DFQATT and SNEGSKA (reference sequence). CDR3 coding DNA: TGCAGTGCTAGAGATTTCCAACGGACGTTCGAGCAGTGCTTC. This encodes CSARDFQRTFEQCF.

Remarks on this clonotype: A read error may be the cause here, since a much bigger clone is one base away. This chain links TRBV3-1 with TRBJ2-1, with D maybe TRBD1 (5 bases). Between the trimmed V and J ends, which lost 2 bases and 9 bases, there was a span of 11 bases. There are 13 residues in the CDR3. Germline loops: CDR1 LGHDT, CDR2 YNNKEL (reference sequence). The CDR3 protein is CASSQSSQGEQFF. The CDR3 coding sequence is TGTGCCAGCAGCCAATCAAGTCAGGGTGAGCAGTTCTTC.

This clonotype appeared a few times. The chain is built from TRBV10-3 and TRBJ1-1; D might be TRBD1 (5 bases). Germline CDR1 is ENHRY and CDR2 is SYGVKD. Trimming took 4 bases from V and 3 from J, leaving 12 bases between them. The CDR3 covers 14 residues. The CDR3 loop is CAISGYRMDTEAFF. The DNA of the CDR3 is TGTGCCATCAGTGGGTACAGGATGGACACTGAAGCTTTCTTT.